Sequencing of this TCR beta chain was carried out in a study of vaccination effects on CD4 cells after COVID-19. CDR1 SEHNR and CDR2 FQNEAQ come from the germline V gene (reference sequence). With 1 base removed from V and 3 bases from J, the gap between germline ends came to 9 bases. This CDR3 contains 14 residues. Concerning this clone: Its antigen remains unknown.

TCRdb's copy holds only in-frame clones and misses some; the assay was immunoSEQ multiplex PCR. The table shows tens of thousands of clones, with about 80% occurring only once. Ahead of sequencing, the ViraFEST assay grew antigen-specific CD4+ T cells using viral peptide pools. The authors isolated CD4+ T cells after around 10 days of culture. Either the mRNA-1273 or the BNT162b2 vaccine was given to participants as two doses. This clonotype was sampled from a human donor who received a COVID-19 vaccine. The chain links TRBV7-9 to TRBJ1-1; no clear D gene. Sequenced material: CD4+ T cells from PBMCs cultured with HCoV-229E spike peptides, taken after COVID-19 vaccination. The CDR3 sequence is CASSLGVGHTEAFF. In nucleotides, the CDR3 is TGTGCCAGCAGCTTAGGGGTAGGGCACACTGAAGCTTTCTTT.